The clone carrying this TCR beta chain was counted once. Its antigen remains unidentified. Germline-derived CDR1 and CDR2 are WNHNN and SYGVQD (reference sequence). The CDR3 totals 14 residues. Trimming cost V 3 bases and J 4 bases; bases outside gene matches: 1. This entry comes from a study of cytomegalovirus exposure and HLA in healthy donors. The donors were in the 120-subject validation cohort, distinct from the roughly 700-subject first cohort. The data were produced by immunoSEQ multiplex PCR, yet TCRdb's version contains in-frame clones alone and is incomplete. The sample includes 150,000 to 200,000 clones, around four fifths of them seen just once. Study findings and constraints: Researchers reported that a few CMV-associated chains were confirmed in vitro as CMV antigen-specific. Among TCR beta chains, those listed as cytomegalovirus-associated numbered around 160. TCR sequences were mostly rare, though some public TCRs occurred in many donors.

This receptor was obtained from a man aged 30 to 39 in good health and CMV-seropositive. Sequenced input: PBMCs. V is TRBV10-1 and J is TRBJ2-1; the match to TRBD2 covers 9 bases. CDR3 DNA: TGCGCCAGCAGTGAAAGCGGGGGGTACAATGAGCAGTTCTTC. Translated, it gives CASSESGGYNEQFF.